This T cell receptor (beta chain) comes out of a study of blood T cell repertoires in COVID-19. Losses at the gene ends were 3 bases for V and 4 bases for J; bases not matched to a gene: 5. Germline V lookup: CDR1 MGHRA, CDR2 YSYEKL. The CDR3 totals 15 residues. In the authors' methods: Nucleated cell counts were estimated from reference gene primer amplification. The assay was immunoSEQ multiplex PCR, and TCRdb's table has in-frame clones only and misses some. The V and J calls and clone size come from that table; D and trimming were worked out from the DNA. The sample has some 120,000 clones, 70% to 90% seen once.

The TCR sequence derives from a man aged 25-45 years with acute or convalescent COVID-19. The V and J genes are TRBV4-1 and TRBJ2-4, with 8 bases aligning to TRBD2. Sequenced material: peripheral blood. Here the CDR3 reads CASSQLRLAKNIQYF. The CDR3 bases are TGCGCCAGCAGCCAGCTCAGACTAGCGAAAAACATTCAGTACTTC.